The rows below give T cell receptor beta chains drawn from one sample of a study of blood T cells in healthy people across ages. TCRdb independently ran MiXCR on the 5' RACE reads; one entry per CDR3 protein. The data show about 1.5 million distinct CDR3 sequences, 35% to 45% seen once. The sample consisted of blood. The receptors stem from a young woman in good health. Both conserved end residues are part of each CDR3. A D gene is named only where the DNA matches it firmly. Only some rows state a clone size, as once, few, many or a class for expanded clones.

j_call clone_size d_call v_call cdr3_length cdr3_nt cdr3_aa
TRBJ2-5 once TRBD2 TRBV11-2 15 TGTGCCAGCAGCTTAGATCGGGGGTCGGGAGGCACCCAGTACTTC CASSLDRGSGGTQYF
TRBJ2-7 few TRBD2 TRBV5-1 16 TGCGCCAGCAAGCGGGATGAGGTTAGCTCCTACAATGAGCAGTACTTC CASKRDEVSSYNEQYF
TRBJ2-2 . TRBD1 TRBV12-3/TRBV12-4 19 TGTGCCAGCAGTTTCCCCCGCGGGACAGGGGCTCGGGCTGGCGGGGAGCTGTTTTTT CASSFPRGTGARAGGELFF
TRBJ2-7 . . TRBV4-3 14 TGCGCCAGCAGCTATCAAACCACGGGTAACGAGCAGTACTTC CASSYQTTGNEQYF
TRBJ2-7 . . TRBV6-2/TRBV6-3 17 TGTGCCAGCAGTTGGGGGTTCTTTGGTCAGAGAAACTACGAGCAGTACTTC CASSWGFFGQRNYEQYF
TRBJ2-5 few . TRBV20-1 13 TGCAGTGCTAGCCGGACAGCTAAAGAGACCCAGTACTTC CSASRTAKETQYF
TRBJ2-1 few TRBD1 TRBV2 13 TGTGCCTTAGGACAGGGTTTCTACAATGAGCAGTTCTTC CALGQGFYNEQFF
TRBJ1-2 . . TRBV12-3/TRBV12-4 15 TGTGCCAGCAGCCCTCCTGCAATCTTAAACTATGGCTACACCTTC CASSPPAILNYGYTF
TRBJ2-2 . . TRBV12-3/TRBV12-4 17 TGTGCCAGCAGTTCCACGGAAGGGGGACGTTATACCGGGGAGCTGTTTTTT CASSSTEGGRYTGELFF
TRBJ2-1 . . TRBV6-2/TRBV6-3 14 TGTGCCACCACAGCGATAAGCTCCTACAATGAGCAGTTCTTC CATTAISSYNEQFF
TRBJ2-7 . TRBD1 TRBV18 16 TGTGCCAGCTCACCCTCTCCCGGGACAGGGGACAATGAGCAGTACTTC CASSPSPGTGDNEQYF
TRBJ1-2 few . TRBV29-1 15 TGCAGCGTTGAGGGGGGACACGCCATTAACTATGGCTACACCTTC CSVEGGHAINYGYTF
TRBJ2-6 . . TRBV2 15 TGTGCCAGCAGTGGCGACAGGTCTGGGGCCAACGTCCTGACTTTC CASSGDRSGANVLTF
TRBJ1-1 few . TRBV5-1 13 TGCGCCAGCAGTGGGGATTTTAACACTGAAGCTTTCTTT CASSGDFNTEAFF
TRBJ1-2 . TRBD1 TRBV25-1 14 TGTGCCAGCAGTGTTACGACAGGGCACTATGGCTACACCTTC CASSVTTGHYGYTF
TRBJ2-7 . TRBD2 TRBV3-1 16 TGTGCCAGCAGCCAAGAGGGACTAGCGGATTACAATGAGCAGTACTTC CASSQEGLADYNEQYF
TRBJ1-6 few . TRBV5-1 15 TGCGCCAGCAGCTTGGATCCAGGGGAAAAATCACCCCTCCACTTT CASSLDPGEKSPLHF
TRBJ2-1 many . TRBV7-8 14 TGTGCCAGCAGCTTCACCCCCTCCTACAATGAGCAGTTCTTC CASSFTPSYNEQFF
TRBJ1-4 few . TRBV29-1 12 TGCAGCGTTGGGGGTGGCCTTGAAAAACTGTTTTTT CSVGGGLEKLFF
TRBJ2-7 . TRBD2 TRBV6-5 15 TGTGCCAGCACCCGTGCTAGCGGGAGTTTCTACGAGCAGTACTTC CASTRASGSFYEQYF
TRBJ2-3 few . TRBV6-6 16 TGTGCCAGCAGTTACGGTACGCCACTACTCACAGATACGCAGTATTTT CASSYGTPLLTDTQYF
TRBJ2-2 . . TRBV29-1 13 TGCAGCGTTGTAGGCAGGTTCTCCGGGGAGCTGTTTTTT CSVVGRFSGELFF
TRBJ2-7 . . TRBV7-2 15 TGTGTCAGCAGCTTAGGGACCGTCTATACCTACGAGCAGTACTTC CVSSLGTVYTYEQYF
TRBJ2-7 . TRBD1 TRBV6-6 16 TGTGCCAGCAACCAATTCCCCGGGACAGCTTGGTACGAGCAGTACTTC CASNQFPGTAWYEQYF
TRBJ2-3 . . TRBV27 13 TGTGCCGTGGTGGGGGGGCCTACAGATACGCAGTATTTT CAVVGGPTDTQYF
TRBJ1-2 . . TRBV20-1 12 TGCAGTGCTGACAGTACCGCCTATGGCTACACCTTC CSADSTAYGYTF
TRBJ2-1 few . TRBV6-6 14 TGTGCCAGCATTCTAACCGGGGCTGACAATGAGCAGTTCTTC CASILTGADNEQFF
TRBJ1-1 . TRBD1 TRBV11-2 16 TGTGCCAGCAGCCACAGGGGGCTGATGGTGAACACTGAAGCTTTCTTT CASSHRGLMVNTEAFF
TRBJ1-2 . . TRBV6-5 14 TGTGCCAGCAGTTTCGACAGGAGGATCTATGGCTACACCTTC CASSFDRRIYGYTF
TRBJ2-7 . . TRBV7-2 13 TGTGCCAGCAGCGTCGGACATACCTACGAGCAGTACTTC CASSVGHTYEQYF
TRBJ1-2 . TRBD1 TRBV27 14 TGTGCCAGCAGTTTAATACAGGGGGCTCAAGGCTACACCTTC CASSLIQGAQGYTF
TRBJ1-1 few . TRBV6-2/TRBV6-3 13 TGTGCCAGCAGTTATCAGAGGAACACTGAAGCTTTCTTT CASSYQRNTEAFF
TRBJ1-4 few TRBD1 TRBV7-8 16 TGTGCCAGCAGCTTTATACCGGGACAGGGTTATGAAAAACTGTTTTTT CASSFIPGQGYEKLFF
TRBJ1-1 . TRBD1 TRBV2 14 TGTGCCAGCAGCTTAGGGGGCGACAAGCTTGAAGCTTTCTTT CASSLGGDKLEAFF
TRBJ2-3 few TRBD2 TRBV27 19 TGTGCCAGCAGTCCGGCCGGGACTAGCGGGAGTACGCCGGCGGATACGCAGTATTTT CASSPAGTSGSTPADTQYF
TRBJ2-1 . TRBD1 TRBV7-9 15 TGTGCCAACATCCACCGGGACAGGGATGTGAATGAGCAGTTCTTC CANIHRDRDVNEQFF
TRBJ2-5 . . TRBV4-3 13 TGCGCCAGCAGCCAAGAAGTCGGGGAGACCCAGTACTTC CASSQEVGETQYF
TRBJ2-7 many . TRBV7-2 11 TGTGCCAGCAGCTCCTGGGGGGAGCAGTACTTC CASSSWGEQYF
TRBJ2-1 . TRBD2 TRBV20-1 16 TGCAGTGCTAGAGATTGGAGTAGCGGGGGGCTCTTTGAGCAGTTCTTC CSARDWSSGGLFEQFF
TRBJ2-1 . TRBD2 TRBV20-1 14 TGCAGTGCGATCAGCGGGAGGGCCGGGTATGAGCAGTTCTTC CSAISGRAGYEQFF
TRBJ1-1 . . TRBV7-3 14 TGTGCCAGCAGCTTCAGGGTGGGGTACACTGAAGCTTTCTTT CASSFRVGYTEAFF
TRBJ2-1 . . TRBV4-1 14 TGCGCCAGCAGCCAAGCGGGGTTCGCCAATGAGCAGTTCTTC CASSQAGFANEQFF
TRBJ2-5 . TRBD2 TRBV10-3 16 TGTGCCATCAGCGACCCGGGACTAGCGGGGACAGAGACCCAGTACTTC CAISDPGLAGTETQYF
TRBJ2-2 . . TRBV12-3/TRBV12-4 14 TGTGCCAGCACTGTCGGGGCCGGAGGTGGGGAGCTGTTTTTT CASTVGAGGGELFF
TRBJ2-7 . . TRBV20-1 13 TGCAGTGCTAGAGAGCCCCAAGCGGAAACGCAGTACTTC CSAREPQAETQYF
TRBJ2-3 many . TRBV7-2 14 TGTGCCAGCAGCTTAGAAGGCGCCACAGATACGCAGTATTTT CASSLEGATDTQYF